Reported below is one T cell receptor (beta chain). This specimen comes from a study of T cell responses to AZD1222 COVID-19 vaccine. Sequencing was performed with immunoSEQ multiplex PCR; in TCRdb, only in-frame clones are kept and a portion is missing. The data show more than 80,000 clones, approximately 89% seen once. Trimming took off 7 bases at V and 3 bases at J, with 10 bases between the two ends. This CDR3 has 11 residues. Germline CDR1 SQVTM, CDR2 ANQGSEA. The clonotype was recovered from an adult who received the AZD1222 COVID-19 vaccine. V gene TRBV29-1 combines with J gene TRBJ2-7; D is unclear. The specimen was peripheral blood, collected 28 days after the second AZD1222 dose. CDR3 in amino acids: CSALDGYEQYF. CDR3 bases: TGCAGCGCCTTGGACGGCTACGAGCAGTACTTC.